The rows below give T cell receptor beta chains drawn from one sample of a study of blood T cell dynamics during melanoma immunotherapy. The data were produced by immunoSEQ multiplex PCR, yet TCRdb's version contains in-frame clones alone and is incomplete. This sample carries 15,000 to 20,000 clones, around 83% of them seen once, and the ten largest clones take 6.5% to 8%. Sequencing used blood, obtained from a patient treated with checkpoint blockade. These receptors all come from a human donor with melanoma. Each CDR3 is given with its conserved first and last residue. The D gene is left open where the match is weak. Not all rows give a size; the values are once, few, many and, for expanded clones, a class.

D | size | J | V | DNA | CDR3
. | once | TRBJ2-5 | TRBV11-3 | TGTGCCAGCAGCTCCGGAGTCCCAAATAGACAAGAGACCCAGTACTTC | CASSSGVPNRQETQYF
. | . | TRBJ2-7 | TRBV4-3 | TGCGCCAGCAGCCAAGTGGAGGGAGGAAGCTACGAGCAGTACTTC | CASSQVEGGSYEQYF
. | few | TRBJ1-1 | TRBV10-3 | TGTGCCATCAGTGAGTCCTCCACAGCGAACACTGAAGCTTTCTTT | CAISESSTANTEAFF
. | . | TRBJ1-1 | TRBV10-3 | TGTGCCATCAGTGATGTCCCGGGTTGGGGCACTGAAGCTTTCTTT | CAISDVPGWGTEAFF
TRBD2 | . | TRBJ2-6 | TRBV18 | TGTGCCAGCTCACCCAAACTAGCGGGAGGTCCCTCTGGGGCCAACGTCCTGACTTTC | CASSPKLAGGPSGANVLTF
TRBD2 | . | TRBJ2-3 | TRBV9 | TGTGCCAGCAGCGTTTCTTGGACTAGCGGAAGCACAGATACGCAGTATTTT | CASSVSWTSGSTDTQYF
. | . | TRBJ2-6 | TRBV7-9 | TGTGCCAGCAGCCCCGCTGGGGCCAACGTCCTGACTTTC | CASSPAGANVLTF
. | . | TRBJ2-1 | TRBV10-1 | TGCGCCAGCAGCGAGGACTATTACAATGAGCAGTTCTTC | CASSEDYYNEQFF
. | . | TRBJ2-7 | TRBV29-1 | TGCAGCGTTGCCCAGCAGGGTCCCGCATCCGAGCAGTACTTC | CSVAQQGPASEQYF
. | . | TRBJ2-1 | TRBV30 | TGTGCCTGGAGTGTAGGTGTGCAGTTCTTC | CAWSVGVQFF
TRBD2 | . | TRBJ2-3 | TRBV28 | TGTGCCAGCAGGCCTAGCGGGTTTCGAGATACGCAGTATTTT | CASRPSGFRDTQYF
. | few | TRBJ2-4 | TRBV19 | TGTGCCAGTAGTATAACGGGTTCCGGGGCCAAAAACATTCAGTACTTC | CASSITGSGAKNIQYF